This T cell receptor beta chain was sequenced during a study of CD8+ T cells in alopecia areata. Reverse transcription of extracted RNA yielded cDNA, which provided the sequencing template. Clones were read by immunoSEQ multiplex PCR, and TCRdb kept only the in-frame ones, dropping some. This table has some 180,000 clones, roughly 50% appearing once. Concerning this clone: What it recognizes is unknown.

Regarding the study as a whole: Higher clonality and more expanded CD8+ clones appeared in lesional than normal scalp. The study also sequences resident alphabeta T cells of normal skin in scalp samples.

V lost 3 bases to trimming and J lost 4 bases; unmatched junction nucleotides: 11. Per germline, CDR1 LNHNV and CDR2 YYDKDF (reference sequence). This CDR3 contains 16 residues. V is TRBV15 and J is TRBJ1-2; TRBD1 agrees at 7 bases. The clonotype was recovered from a human donor in good health. The specimen was CD8+ T cells sorted from blood. CDR3 amino acids: CATSSRDRAPVYGYTF. DNA of the CDR3: TGTGCCACCAGCAGTCGCGACAGGGCCCCCGTCTATGGCTACACCTTC.